Listed here are 2 T cell receptor beta chains from one sample, sequenced in a study of cytomegalovirus exposure and HLA in healthy donors. Amplification used 60 Vbeta primers and 13 Jbeta primers. Profiling relied on immunoSEQ multiplex PCR, and the TCRdb table lists in-frame clones only, not all of them. This table lists around 50,000 clones. Sequencing was carried out using PBMCs. The origin of the receptors is a woman between 45 and 65 years old in good health and CMV-seropositive.

V and J are TRBV5-1 and TRBJ2-7, with TRBD1 identical over 9 bases. CDR3 length: 15 residues. V dropped 6 bases and J dropped 1; count of bases not matched to a gene: 8. The germline V gene encodes CDR1 SGHRS and CDR2 YFSETQ. The DNA for the CDR3 is TGCGCCAGCACAACAGGGGGCGCGAGGTCCTACGAGCAGTACTTC. Amino acids: CASTTGGARSYEQYF.

V and J are TRBV15 and TRBJ2-4; tentative D call: TRBD2 (6 bases). The length of the CDR3 is 16 residues. Trimming shortened V by 1 base and J by 1 base, and 11 bases separated the two germline ends. Germline-derived CDR1 and CDR2 are LNHNV and YYDKDF (reference sequence). CDR3 nucleotides: TGTGCCACCAGCAGAGGCGGAGGGCTCGCCAAAAACATTCAGTACTTC. Translation gives CATSRGGGLAKNIQYF.